The source of this T cell receptor (beta chain) is a study of shared clonotypes between healthy human individuals. Study-level results: Between a handful of donors, naive CD4 clonotypes were shared at a level of approximately 5%. Sampling covered blood only; tissue repertoires likely differ.

A note on this clone: Its target is not known.

The CDR3 has 13 amino acids. Germline V CDR1 and CDR2: MNHEY, SMNVEV (reference sequence). V was cut by 8 bases and J by 2 bases, with 10 bases left in between. The sorted-subset replicate PCRs were given roughly 200 ng DNA, which is tens of thousands of T cell genomes. Measured with immunoSEQ multiplex PCR; TCRdb has only the in-frame clones, and not every one. This table has 2 million to 2.5 million clones, 90% to 95% appearing once. The receptor was derived from a man aged 18 to 29 in good health. The chain links TRBV27 to TRBJ2-1; D is ambiguous. The sequencing sample was made of naive CD4+ T cells sorted from blood. The subset here: CD45RA+ positively selected. In DNA, the CDR3 is TGTGCCAGCGCGGCAAAGCCCTACAATGAGCAGTTCTTC. It yields the protein CASAAKPYNEQFF.